A single sample gave rise to the 17 T cell receptor beta chains below, sequenced in a study of CD8 T cells in ankylosing spondylitis. No antigen has been identified for these receptors. TCRdb analysed the 5' RACE reads with MiXCR anew, one entry per CDR3 protein. Of roughly 670,000 distinct CDR3 sequences listed, roughly 19% were seen once; the top ten hold 15% to 20%. Study-wide findings and caveats: It appeared that ankylosing spondylitis blood was characterized by a TCR beta motif of under ten highly homologous variants.

The sequencing input was blood, either unsorted or a sorted T cell fraction (not recorded which). These receptors were collected from a male donor with ankylosing spondylitis.

The rearrangement joins TRBV5-1 to TRBJ2-3, with TRBD2 matching over 8 bases. The CDR3 has 16 amino acids. The V gene's germline CDR1 is SGHRS and CDR2 YFSETQ. V shed 0 bases, J shed 4 bases, and the junction held 7 bases outside the gene matches. As DNA, the CDR3 is TGCGCCAGCAGCTTGGCCCCAGCGGGAGCGTCAGATACGCAGTATTTT. This encodes CASSLAPAGASDTQYF.

This chain connects TRBV4-3 to TRBJ2-1; 9 nucleotides match TRBD2. The CDR3 totals 16 residues. V gave up 1 base and J gave up 7 bases; unmatched junction bases: 8. Per the germline V gene, CDR1 is LGHNA and CDR2 is YSLEER. CDR3 protein: CASSQAGGRGINEQFF. The CDR3 nucleotides read TGCGCCAGCAGCCAAGCAGGCGGGAGGGGAATTAATGAGCAGTTCTTC.

This clonotype was seen more than once but under ten times. V is TRBV7-9 and J is TRBJ2-2, with TRBD1 matching over 11 bases. CDR1 is SEHNR, CDR2 FQNEAQ, per germline (reference sequence). V lost 7 bases and J lost 1; bases outside the gene matches: 8. The CDR3 has 17 amino acids. CDR3 nucleotides: TGTGCCAGCACCCCGGGACAGGGGGGTGTGAACACCGGGGAGCTGTTTTTT. Translated, it gives CASTPGQGGVNTGELFF.

The sample holds one count of this clonotype. The chain recombines TRBV15 with TRBJ2-5; D gene unclear. Trimming cost V 0 bases and J 5 bases, with 4 bases left between them. CDR3 length equals 12 residues. The germline V gene has CDR1 LNHNV and CDR2 YYDKDF (reference sequence). In DNA, the CDR3 is TGTGCCACCAGCAGAGATAGCGAGACCCAGTACTTC. This sequence encodes CATSRDSETQYF.

This clonotype was seen only a few times. The V and J genes are TRBV9 and TRBJ2-3, with 10 bases lining up with TRBD2. Germline trimming cut 4 bases from V and 0 bases from J; bases unmatched to any gene: 8. In germline, CDR1 is SGDLS, CDR2 YYNGEE. There are 17 residues in the CDR3. The CDR3 is CASSQSAGGTSTDTQYF. CDR3 nucleotides: TGTGCCAGCAGCCAATCAGCGGGAGGGACTAGCACAGATACGCAGTATTTT. Based on the CDR3 plus reference TRBV9 and TRBJ2-3, the full variable domain is DSGVTQTPKHLITATGQRVTLRCSPRSGDLSVYWYQQSLDQGLQFLIQYYNGEERAKGNILERFSAQQFPDLHSELNLSSLELGDSALYFCASSQSAGGTSTDTQYFGPGTRLTVL.

This clonotype was seen more than once but under ten times. This chain links TRBV20-1 with TRBJ2-4; no definite D call. The CDR3 sequence is 17 residues long. Germline V gives CDR1 DFQATT, CDR2 SNEGSKA (reference sequence). Trimming left V 0 bases short and J 1 base short, with 16 bases between. This CDR3 reads CSARDPDRRLAKNIQYF. The CDR3 coding sequence is TGCAGTGCTAGAGATCCCGACCGGCGACTGGCCAAAAACATTCAGTACTTC.

This clonotype was observed a few times. This chain uses TRBV30 with TRBJ2-2; no clear D gene. Per germline, CDR1 GTSNPN and CDR2 SVGIG (reference sequence). Trimming shortened V by 2 bases and J by 6 bases, and 10 bases separated the two germline ends. The CDR3 contains 13 residues. The CDR3 nucleotides read TGTGCCTGGAGTTCGCAGTTGGCCGGGGAGCTGTTTTTT. It specifies CAWSSQLAGELFF.

This chain joins TRBV5-5 and TRBJ1-2; 12 bases are shared with TRBD1. Germline V CDR1 and CDR2: SGHKS, YYEKEE (reference sequence). V trimming: 4 bases; J trimming: 4 bases; junction bases outside the gene matches: 5. The CDR3 contains 15 residues. The CDR3 region is CASSPGTGGGYGYTF. As DNA, the CDR3 is TGTGCCAGCAGCCCGGGGACAGGGGGCGGCTATGGCTACACCTTC.

The chain recombines TRBV4-1 with TRBJ1-2; D ambiguous. V lost 4 bases to trimming and J lost 2 bases, with 17 bases between them. Per the germline V gene, CDR1 is MGHRA and CDR2 is YSYEKL. The CDR3 length is 16 residues. CDR3: CASSPLAFPSNYGYTF. The CDR3 coding sequence is TGCGCCAGCAGCCCCCTAGCGTTTCCGTCGAACTATGGCTACACCTTC.

V and J are TRBV15 and TRBJ1-1; the D is unclear. Germline V gene lookup returns CDR1 LNHNV and CDR2 YYDKDF (reference sequence). The CDR3 has 14 amino acids. Trimming took off 0 bases at V and 5 bases at J, with 10 bases between the two ends. The CDR3 DNA reads TGTGCCACCAGCAGAGATCTGGGAAGTACTGAAGCTTTCTTT. Translation: CATSRDLGSTEAFF.

This chain uses TRBV2 with TRBJ2-1, with D perhaps TRBD1 (6 bases). Trimming stripped 6 bases from V and 0 bases from J, with 18 bases between. Germline CDR1 and CDR2: SNHLY and FYNNEI. The CDR3 runs to 17 residues. The CDR3 loop reads CASRGTGRGSSYNEQFF. CDR3 bases: TGTGCCAGCAGGGGCACGGGCAGGGGAAGCTCCTACAATGAGCAGTTCTTC.

The chain recombines TRBV4-3 with TRBJ2-2, with a tentative D call TRBD1 (6 bases). In germline, CDR1 is LGHNA, CDR2 YSLEER. Trimming pared 1 base from V and 0 bases from J, leaving 15 bases between. The length of the CDR3 is 18 residues. CDR3 residues: CASSQGLADSSNTGELFF. DNA of the CDR3: TGCGCCAGCAGCCAAGGGCTGGCGGACAGTTCGAACACCGGGGAGCTGTTTTTT.

This chain uses TRBV5-1 with TRBJ1-1; 7 bases agree with TRBD1. The CDR3 runs 13 residues. The V gene end was trimmed by 4 bases and the J gene end by 4 bases; junction bases not matched to a gene: 4. Germline values: CDR1 SGHRS, CDR2 YFSETQ. The CDR3 loop reads CASSQGDSTEAFF. CDR3 bases: TGCGCCAGCAGCCAAGGGGACAGCACTGAAGCTTTCTTT.

This clonotype showed up just a few times. The V gene is TRBV10-3, the J gene TRBJ2-7, with D maybe TRBD1 (5 bases). CDR1 is ENHRY, CDR2 SYGVKD, per germline. Trimming took off 1 base at V and 0 bases at J, with 7 bases between the two ends. The CDR3 spans 14 residues. In DNA, the CDR3 is TGTGCCATCAGTGAGTTTACAGGCTCCTACGAGCAGTACTTC. It specifies CAISEFTGSYEQYF.

This chain joins TRBV27 and TRBJ1-3, with D uncertain. Trimming removed 6 bases at V and 3 bases at J, with 21 bases between. Germline values: CDR1 MNHEY, CDR2 SMNVEV (reference sequence). The CDR3 loop spans 17 amino acids. CDR3 amino acids: CASRRAGFRDSGNTIYF. Here the CDR3 DNA reads TGTGCCAGCAGGCGGGCCGGGTTTCGTGATAGTGGAAACACCATATATTTT.

This clonotype was detected only a few times. The chain employs TRBV4-3 and TRBJ2-3; tentatively, D is TRBD1 (6 bases). V was pared by 0 bases and J by 8 bases, with 21 bases between. CDR1 LGHNA and CDR2 YSLEER come from the germline V gene. The length of the CDR3 is 17 residues. The CDR3 sequence is CASSQDPGSLAGATQYF. Written as DNA, the CDR3 is TGCGCCAGCAGCCAAGATCCAGGGTCTTTGGCAGGGGCTACGCAGTATTTT.

The chain links TRBV6-1 to TRBJ1-5, with D perhaps TRBD1 (5 bases). CDR3 size: 13 residues. Germline-derived CDR1 and CDR2 are MNHNS and SASEGT. V lost 7 bases, J lost 1 base, and 8 bases lay in between. The CDR3 loop reads CASNGHSNQPQHF. The CDR3 DNA follows: TGTGCCAGCAACGGACACAGCAATCAGCCCCAGCATTTT.